This TCR beta chain is from a study of OX40 agonist ivuxolimab in advanced cancers. Study-level background: Eligibility rules accepted prior anti-PD-1, anti-PD-L1 or anti-CTLA-4 therapy, and around 44% had some.

A word on this clone: Its antigen is not known.

Findings and caveats of the study: Antigen specificity of clonally expanded peripheral T cells was not established.

Clones were sequenced by immunoSEQ multiplex PCR, and TCRdb holds only the in-frame ones, with some missing. The repertoire holds 71,000 or so clones, with roughly 86% as singletons. Germline-derived CDR1 and CDR2 are MNHEY and SVGAGI. The V gene lost 6 bases and the J gene lost 0 bases, with 14 bases spanning the gap. The CDR3 consists of 15 residues. At baseline, cycle 4 day 1, and cycle 7 day 1, blood was sampled. The chain joins TRBV6-5 to TRBJ1-1, with a tentative D call TRBD1 (5 bases). The sequenced sample was CD4+ or CD8+ T cells sorted from blood, obtained in a trial of the OX40 agonist ivuxolimab. This clonotype originated in an adult with an advanced solid tumor such as melanoma, head and neck, liver or kidney cancer. Here the CDR3 reads CASSPRDPMNTEAFF. DNA for the CDR3: TGTGCCAGCAGCCCCCGGGACCCCATGAACACTGAAGCTTTCTTT.